One and the same sample provided the 25 T cell receptor beta chains below, sequenced in a study of blood T cell repertoires in COVID-19. The repertoire was sequenced with immunoSEQ multiplex PCR; TCRdb's copy has only in-frame clones and lacks some. In the table there are about 80,000 clones, around 80% of which are singletons. What was sequenced was peripheral blood. The source of these receptors is an elderly man with acute or convalescent COVID-19.

CDR3 DNA sequence: TGTGCCAGCAGTGAAGGACCGTCAGGGTTCTACGAGCAGTACTTC. Amino acids: CASSEGPSGFYEQYF. The chain combines TRBV6-1 with TRBJ2-7, with D possibly matching TRBD1 (5 bases). CDR1 MNHNS and CDR2 SASEGT come from the germline V gene. V was pared by 1 base and J by 3 bases, with 13 bases between. This CDR3 has 15 residues.

The V gene is TRBV2, the J gene TRBJ2-3; TRBD1 matches at 7 bases. Germline assignment: CDR1 SNHLY and CDR2 FYNNEI. The CDR3 sequence is 15 residues long. Unmatched junction bases numbered 12, after V lost 10 bases and J lost 2 bases. The CDR3 coding sequence is TGTGCCACCCGAACCGGGACAGTGATCACAGATACGCAGTATTTT. It is translated as CATRTGTVITDTQYF.

J is TRBJ1-1 and V is TRBV7-9, with TRBD1 identical over 11 bases. Per the germline V gene, CDR1 is SEHNR and CDR2 is FQNEAQ (reference sequence). There are 16 residues in the CDR3. J lost 6 bases, V lost 1 base, and 7 bases had no gene match. The CDR3 DNA reads TGTGCCAGCAGCTTAGTCCGGGACAGGGGGTTGGCTGAAGCTTTCTTT. As protein: CASSLVRDRGLAEAFF.

The chain has TRBV7-9 and TRBJ1-5; D is undetermined. The CDR3 has 14 residues. Germline CDR1 and CDR2: SEHNR and FQNEAQ (reference sequence). Trimming removed 5 bases at V and 9 bases at J, with 17 bases between. The CDR3 coding sequence is TGTGCCAGCAGCCCGTGGGGAGCGGATACGCCCCAGCATTTT. It translates to CASSPWGADTPQHF.

The chain couples TRBV5-4 to TRBJ1-4, with TRBD1 matching over 7 bases. The CDR3 contains 15 residues. V was clipped by 0 bases and J by 8 bases; unmatched bases: 7. CDR1 is SGHNT and CDR2 is YYREEE in the germline V gene (reference sequence). CDR3 region: CASSLESRGGEKLFF. In DNA, the CDR3 is TGTGCCAGCAGCTTGGAGAGTAGAGGGGGCGAAAAACTGTTTTTT. Using reference TRBV5-4 and TRBJ1-4 for the parts outside the CDR3, the full variable domain is ETGVTQSPTHLIKTRGQQVTLRCSSQSGHNTVSWYQQALGQGPQFIFQYYREEENGRGNFPPRFSGLQFPNYSSELNVNALELDDSALYLCASSLESRGGEKLFFGSGTQLSVL.

This chain joins TRBV9 and TRBJ2-5; TRBD2 agrees at 13 bases. The germline CDR1 and CDR2 sequences are SGDLS and YYNGEE. V gave up 4 bases and J gave up 8 bases; unmatched junction bases: 8. This CDR3 has 15 residues. The chain's CDR3 is CASSSMGGLAGTQYF. In DNA, the CDR3 is TGTGCCAGCAGCTCCATGGGGGGACTAGCGGGAACCCAGTACTTC. Together with reference TRBV9 and TRBJ2-5, the CDR3 gives the full variable domain: DSGVTQTPKHLITATGQRVTLRCSPRSGDLSVYWYQQSLDQGLQFLIQYYNGEERAKGNILERFSAQQFPDLHSELNLSSLELGDSALYFCASSSMGGLAGTQYFGPGTRLLVL.

The J gene is TRBJ1-2, the V gene TRBV5-1; D is unclear. V was clipped by 0 bases and J by 2 bases, with 5 bases between them. Germline V gives CDR1 SGHRS, CDR2 YFSETQ. There are 13 residues in the CDR3. In nucleotides, the CDR3 is TGCGCCAGCAGCTTGGGGCTGAACTATGGCTACACCTTC. Translating it yields CASSLGLNYGYTF.

The chain employs TRBV12-3 or TRBV12-4 and TRBJ1-2; TRBD1 matches 9 bases. V trimming: 6 bases; J trimming: 8 bases; junction bases outside the gene matches: 7. The CDR3 covers 13 residues. The CDR3: CASSYTGGEGYTF. CDR3 DNA sequence: TGTGCCAGCAGCTATACAGGGGGCGAGGGCTACACCTTC.

The CDR3 DNA follows: TGTGCCACTTCAGCGGGGCAATCCTACGAGCAGTACTTC. It specifies CATSAGQSYEQYF. The chain employs TRBV6-6 and TRBJ2-7, with 7 bases fitting TRBD2. V shed 10 bases and J 1 base; nucleotides not matched to a gene: 7. Germline CDR1 is MNHNY and CDR2 is SVGAGI (reference sequence). This CDR3 is 13 amino acids long.

J is TRBJ2-2 and V is TRBV2; the match to TRBD2 covers 15 bases. V was pared by 7 bases and J by 7 bases, with 4 bases of the junction left unmatched. CDR1 and CDR2 (germline): SNHLY, FYNNEI. This CDR3 contains 15 residues. The CDR3 here is CASIGTSGGNGELFF. In DNA, the CDR3 is TGTGCCAGCATTGGGACTAGCGGGGGGAACGGGGAGCTGTTTTTT. Based on the CDR3 plus reference TRBV2 and TRBJ2-2, the full variable domain is EPEVTQTPSHQVTQMGQEVILRCVPISNHLYFYWYRQILGQKVEFLVSFYNNEISEKSEIFDDQFSVERPDGSNFTLKIRSTKLEDSAMYFCASIGTSGGNGELFFGEGSRLTVL.

The CDR3 nucleotides are TGTGCCAGCAGCTGGGCGGGGGAATATGAAAAACTGTTTTTT. It codes for CASSWAGEYEKLFF. The rearrangement links TRBV7-9 to TRBJ1-4, with D possibly being TRBD1 (5 bases). The CDR3 extends over 14 amino acids. Germline V lookup: CDR1 SEHNR, CDR2 FQNEAQ (reference sequence). V was cut by 4 bases and J by 6 bases, with 12 bases left in between.

In this sample, this clone turned up once. This rearrangement joins TRBV10-2 to TRBJ2-7, with TRBD2 identical over 10 bases. This CDR3 spans 15 amino acids. The V gene end was trimmed by 5 bases and the J gene end by 0 bases; junction bases not matched to a gene: 4. From germline, CDR1 is WSHSY and CDR2 SAAADI. In nucleotides, the CDR3 is TGCGCCAGCAGTCAGCGGGGGGGCCTCTCCTACGAGCAGTACTTC. Its translation is CASSQRGGLSYEQYF.

The J gene is TRBJ2-5, the V gene TRBV2; D ambiguous. V lost 2 bases, J lost 2 bases, and 3 bases lay in between. CDR1 and CDR2 from the germline V gene are SNHLY and FYNNEI. This CDR3 has 12 residues. CDR3 loop: CASSELQETQYF. The CDR3 nucleotides read TGTGCCAGCAGTGAACTGCAAGAGACCCAGTACTTC.

This clone came up once. The rearrangement links TRBV4-1 to TRBJ1-4, with TRBD1 as a possible D gene (6 bases). The germline V gene encodes CDR1 MGHRA and CDR2 YSYEKL. CDR3 length: 15 residues. Trimming cost V 0 bases and J 5 bases, with 10 bases left between them. Here the CDR3 reads CASSQERGGNEKLFF. CDR3 coding DNA: TGCGCCAGCAGCCAAGAAAGGGGGGGCAATGAAAAACTGTTTTTT.

CDR3 amino acids: CASSTGTSGLYNEQFF. CDR3 sequence (DNA): TGTGCCAGCAGCACCGGGACTAGCGGGTTATACAATGAGCAGTTCTTC. The chain employs TRBV11-3 and TRBJ2-1; 12 nucleotides agree with TRBD2. V was pared by 5 bases and J by 4 bases, with 6 bases of the junction left unmatched. This CDR3 has 16 residues. Germline CDR1 and CDR2: SGHNT and YENEEA.

The rearrangement links TRBV11-3 to TRBJ2-1; TRBD2 agrees at 8 bases. V was clipped by 5 bases and J by 8 bases; unmatched bases: 8. Germline values: CDR1 SGHNT, CDR2 YENEEA. There are 14 residues in the CDR3. The CDR3 here is CASSPRGDGDEQFF. The CDR3 bases are TGTGCCAGCAGCCCGCGGGGGGACGGGGATGAGCAGTTCTTC.

The rearrangement uses TRBV27 and TRBJ2-7; TRBD2 matches 8 bases. Germline lookup yields CDR1 MNHEY and CDR2 SMNVEV (reference sequence). The J segment lost 5 bases and the V segment lost 8 bases, leaving 11 bases of the junction unmatched. The CDR3 spans 14 residues. CDR3 sequence (DNA): TGTGCCAGCCGCCCTCGGGGGGGTAAGAACGAGCAGTACTTC. Residues: CASRPRGGKNEQYF.

The J gene is TRBJ1-4, the V gene TRBV6-2 or TRBV6-3, with 7 nucleotides matching TRBD1. This CDR3 comprises 14 residues. Germline CDR1 reads MNHEY; CDR2 reads SVGEGT. The J segment lost 6 bases and the V segment lost 2 bases, leaving 3 bases of the junction unmatched. The CDR3 region has the DNA TGTGCCAGCAGTTACGGCAGGGGGGATGAAAAACTGTTTTTT. The encoded protein is CASSYGRGDEKLFF.

This clone was counted between two and nine times. The V gene is TRBV7-2, the J gene TRBJ1-3, with 9 bases matching TRBD1. The germline gives CDR1 SGHTA, CDR2 FQGNSA. V trimming: 1 base; J trimming: 4 bases; junction bases outside the gene matches: 5. The CDR3 is made up of 16 amino acids. This CDR3 is CASSLVQGATGNTIYF. The CDR3 DNA reads TGTGCCAGCAGCTTAGTACAGGGGGCTACAGGAAACACCATATATTTT.

The rearrangement joins TRBV7-9 to TRBJ2-1; 11 nucleotides line up with TRBD1. With V trimmed by 5 bases and J by 1 base, 4 bases remained unmatched. The CDR3 loop spans 16 amino acids. CDR1 and CDR2 from the germline V gene are SEHNR and FQNEAQ (reference sequence). The CDR3 loop reads CASSAGTGGSYNEQFF. CDR3 nucleotides: TGTGCCAGCAGCGCTGGGACAGGGGGTTCCTACAATGAGCAGTTCTTC.

The chain joins TRBV10-3 to TRBJ2-3; D perhaps matches TRBD2 (5 bases). The germline V gene has CDR1 ENHRY and CDR2 SYGVKD. The CDR3 is 16 amino acids. V lost 0 bases, J lost 2 bases, and 12 bases lay in between. The DNA for the CDR3 is TGTGCCATCAGTGAGTCCGCTAGCTTTAACACAGATACGCAGTATTTT. This translates into CAISESASFNTDTQYF.

The genes are TRBV20-1 and TRBJ2-7; no clear D gene. The germline CDR1 and CDR2 sequences are DFQATT and SNEGSKA (reference sequence). V was trimmed by 4 bases and J by 6 bases, leaving 10 bases between them. The CDR3 is 11 residues long. The CDR3 spells CSATQIAEQYF. CDR3 DNA: TGCAGTGCTACCCAGATCGCCGAGCAGTACTTC.

V gene TRBV6-6 combines with J gene TRBJ1-1; 8 positions agree with TRBD1. J gave up 11 bases and V 5 bases, and 13 bases lay outside the gene matches. Per germline, CDR1 MNHNY and CDR2 SVGAGI (reference sequence). The CDR3 length is 14 residues. The DNA of the CDR3 is TGTGCCAGCAGTCCAGATCGGGACAGGCCCGGGGCTTTCTTT. As protein: CASSPDRDRPGAFF.

The chain couples TRBV6-5 to TRBJ1-2, with TRBD1 matching over 9 bases. Looked up from germline, CDR1 is MNHEY and CDR2 is SVGAGI. Germline trimming cut 8 bases from V and 12 bases from J; bases unmatched to any gene: 7. This CDR3 spans 11 amino acids. CDR3 amino acids: CASGWTGDNTF. In DNA form, the CDR3 reads TGTGCCAGCGGATGGACAGGGGATAACACCTTC.

This clone has just a few counts. This rearrangement joins TRBV4-1 to TRBJ2-1; TRBD2 aligns across 12 bases. CDR3 length: 15 amino acids. Germline loops: CDR1 MGHRA, CDR2 YSYEKL. Trimming removed 1 base from V and 8 bases from J; junction bases left unmatched: 3. CDR3 in DNA: TGCGCCAGCAGCCAAGCTAGCGGGGGGGGGCATGAGCAGTTCTTC. Translation: CASSQASGGGHEQFF.